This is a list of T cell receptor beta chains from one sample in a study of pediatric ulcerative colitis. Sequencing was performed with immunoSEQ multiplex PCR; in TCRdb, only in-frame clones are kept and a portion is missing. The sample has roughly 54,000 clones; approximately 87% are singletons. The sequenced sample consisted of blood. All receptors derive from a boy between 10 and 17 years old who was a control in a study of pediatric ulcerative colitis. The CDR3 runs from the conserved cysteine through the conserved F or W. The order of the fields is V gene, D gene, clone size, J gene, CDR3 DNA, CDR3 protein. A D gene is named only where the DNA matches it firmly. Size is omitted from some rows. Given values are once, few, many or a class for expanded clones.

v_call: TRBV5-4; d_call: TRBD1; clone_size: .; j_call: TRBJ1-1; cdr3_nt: TGTGCCAGCAGCCGGGAGACAGGGACTGAAGCTTTCTTT; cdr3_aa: CASSRETGTEAFF
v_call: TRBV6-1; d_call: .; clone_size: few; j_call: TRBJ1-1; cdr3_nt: TGTGCCAGCAAGGAGAACACTGAAGCTTTCTTT; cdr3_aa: CASKENTEAFF
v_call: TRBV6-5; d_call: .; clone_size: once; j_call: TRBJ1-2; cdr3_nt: TGTGCCAGCAGTTACGATCAGGGGACGGGTGGCTACACCTTC; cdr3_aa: CASSYDQGTGGYTF
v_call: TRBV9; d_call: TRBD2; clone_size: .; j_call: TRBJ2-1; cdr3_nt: TGTGCCAGCAGCGTAGGGGCGGGAGCTAACAATGAGCAGTTCTTC; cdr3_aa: CASSVGAGANNEQFF
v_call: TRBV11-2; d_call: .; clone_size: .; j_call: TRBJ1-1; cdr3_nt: TGTGCCAGCAGCTTAGTAAGGAACACTGAAGCTTTCTTT; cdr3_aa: CASSLVRNTEAFF
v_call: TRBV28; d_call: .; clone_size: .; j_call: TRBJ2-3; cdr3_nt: TGTGCCAGCACCGGGGGCCTGGTTTCAGATACGCAGTATTTT; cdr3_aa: CASTGGLVSDTQYF
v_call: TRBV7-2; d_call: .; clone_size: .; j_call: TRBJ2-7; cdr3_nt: TGTGCCAGCAGCTTATGGCAGGGTCCCTCCTACGAGCAGTACTTC; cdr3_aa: CASSLWQGPSYEQYF
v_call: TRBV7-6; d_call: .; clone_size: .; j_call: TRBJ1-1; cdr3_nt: TGTGCCAGCAGCACGACCCAGGGTAGGGACACTGAAGCTTTCTTT; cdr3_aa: CASSTTQGRDTEAFF
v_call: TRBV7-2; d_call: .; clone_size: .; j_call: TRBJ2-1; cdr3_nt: TGTGCCAGCAGCGCTCGACTAGTCCTTCAGTTCTTC; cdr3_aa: CASSARLVLQFF
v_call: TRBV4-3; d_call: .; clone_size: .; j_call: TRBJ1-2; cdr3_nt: TGCGCCAGCAGCCAAGATCAGGGAAACTATGGCTACACCTTC; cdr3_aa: CASSQDQGNYGYTF
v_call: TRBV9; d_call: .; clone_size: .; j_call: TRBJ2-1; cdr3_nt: TGTGCCAGCAGCGCCGGTAGCAATGAGCAGTTCTTC; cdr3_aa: CASSAGSNEQFF
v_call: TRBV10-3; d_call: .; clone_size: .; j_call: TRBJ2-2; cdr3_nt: TGTGCCATCAGTGACTCGGCCCGGACCATTAACACCGGGGAGCTGTTTTTT; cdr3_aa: CAISDSARTINTGELFF
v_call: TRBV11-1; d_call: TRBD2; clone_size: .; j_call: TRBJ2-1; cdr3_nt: TGTGCCAGCAGTCTAGGGGGGACTAGCGTTTGGACCTACAATGAGCAGTTCTTC; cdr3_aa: CASSLGGTSVWTYNEQFF
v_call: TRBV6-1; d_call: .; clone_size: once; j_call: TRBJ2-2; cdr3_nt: TGTGCCAGCAGTATCAGCGACACCGGGGAGCTGTTTTTT; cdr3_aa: CASSISDTGELFF
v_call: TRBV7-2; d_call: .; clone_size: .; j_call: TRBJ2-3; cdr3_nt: TGTGCCAGCAGCTTAGCAACAGATACGCAGTATTTT; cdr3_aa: CASSLATDTQYF
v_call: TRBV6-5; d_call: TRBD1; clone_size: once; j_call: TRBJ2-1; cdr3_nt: TGTGCCAGCAGTGTGGGACAGGGGCTTGAGCAGTTCTTC; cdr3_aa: CASSVGQGLEQFF
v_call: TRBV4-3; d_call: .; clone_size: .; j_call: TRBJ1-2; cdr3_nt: TGCGCCAGCAGCCGGGGGGCTACGGGTGGCTACACCTTC; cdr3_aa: CASSRGATGGYTF
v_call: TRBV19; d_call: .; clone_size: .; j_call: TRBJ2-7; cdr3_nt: TGTGCCAGTAGTATAGTTCCCTTGGGGGGCGAGCAGTACTTC; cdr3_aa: CASSIVPLGGEQYF
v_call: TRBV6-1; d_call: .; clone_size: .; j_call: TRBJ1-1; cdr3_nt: TGTGCCAGCGTGTACCAGGGGGAAGCTTTCTTT; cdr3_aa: CASVYQGEAFF
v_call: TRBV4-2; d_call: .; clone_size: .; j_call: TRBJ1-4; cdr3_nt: TGTGCCAGCAGCCAAGCCTACAGGGTAGACGGGACTAATGAAAAACTGTTTTTT; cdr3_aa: CASSQAYRVDGTNEKLFF
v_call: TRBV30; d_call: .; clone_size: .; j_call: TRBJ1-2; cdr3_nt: TGTGCCTGGAGTGGGACCGGGGGCTATGGCTACACCTTC; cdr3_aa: CAWSGTGGYGYTF
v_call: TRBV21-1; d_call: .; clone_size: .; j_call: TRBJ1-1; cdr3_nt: TGTGCCAGCAGCACTAGGGGCATGAACACTGAAGCTTTCTTT; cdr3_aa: CASSTRGMNTEAFF
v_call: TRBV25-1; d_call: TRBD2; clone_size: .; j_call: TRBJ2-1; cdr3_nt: TGTGCCAGCAGTGGACCTAGCGGGTCCTACAATGAGCAGTTCTTC; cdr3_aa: CASSGPSGSYNEQFF
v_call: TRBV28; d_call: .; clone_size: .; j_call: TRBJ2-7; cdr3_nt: TGTGCCAGCATGTGGTACGGTCCAGCGAGGACGGGAGAGCAGTACTTC; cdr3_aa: CASMWYGPARTGEQYF
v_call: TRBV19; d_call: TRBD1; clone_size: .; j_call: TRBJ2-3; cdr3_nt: TGTGCCAGTAGTAACGACAGGGGGCGTTCGACAGATACGCAGTATTTT; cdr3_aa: CASSNDRGRSTDTQYF
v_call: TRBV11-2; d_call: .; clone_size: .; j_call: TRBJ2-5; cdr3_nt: TGTGCCAGCAGCTTCGAAATAGACAGAGGCATCATTCAAGAGACCCAGTACTTC; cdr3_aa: CASSFEIDRGIIQETQYF
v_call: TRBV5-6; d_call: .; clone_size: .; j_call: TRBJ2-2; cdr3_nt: TGTGCCAGCAGCTTGTTCGTCGGCAAGCTGTTTTTT; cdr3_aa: CASSLFVGKLFF
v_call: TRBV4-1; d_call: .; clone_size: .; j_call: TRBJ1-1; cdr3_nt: TGCGCCAGCAGCCAAGTTCAGGTGAACACTGAAGCTTTCTTT; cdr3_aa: CASSQVQVNTEAFF
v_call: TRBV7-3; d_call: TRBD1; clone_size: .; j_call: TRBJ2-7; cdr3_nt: TGTGCCAGCAGCGTATTACAGGGGGCTCTCGAGCAGTACTTC; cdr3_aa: CASSVLQGALEQYF
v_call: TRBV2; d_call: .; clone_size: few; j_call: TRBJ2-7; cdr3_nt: TGTGCCAGCAAGGACAATTCCTACGAGCAGTACTTC; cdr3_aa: CASKDNSYEQYF
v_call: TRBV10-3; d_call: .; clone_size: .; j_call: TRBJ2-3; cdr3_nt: TGTGCCATCAGTGAGTCGAACAGTGGCACAGATACGCAGTATTTT; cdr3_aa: CAISESNSGTDTQYF
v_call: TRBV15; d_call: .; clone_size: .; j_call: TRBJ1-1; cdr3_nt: TGTGCCACCAGCAGAGATGGTGAGAGCGAAGCTTTCTTT; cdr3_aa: CATSRDGESEAFF
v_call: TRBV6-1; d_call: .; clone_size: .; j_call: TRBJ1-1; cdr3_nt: TGTGCCAGCAGTGAACTGGACAAGAACACTGAAGCTTTCTTT; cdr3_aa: CASSELDKNTEAFF
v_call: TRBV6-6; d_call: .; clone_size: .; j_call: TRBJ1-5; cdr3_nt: TGTGCCAGCAGTTACTCGAGACAGAACAATCAGCCCCAGCATTTT; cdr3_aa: CASSYSRQNNQPQHF
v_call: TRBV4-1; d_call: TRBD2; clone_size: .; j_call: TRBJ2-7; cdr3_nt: TGCGCCAGCAGCCGCCCGGGGACTAGCGGGATATACGAGCAGTACTTC; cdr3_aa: CASSRPGTSGIYEQYF
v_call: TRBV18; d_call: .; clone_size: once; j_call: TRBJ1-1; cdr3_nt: TGTGCCAGCTCACCCCCGGCTACTATGAACACTGAAGCTTTCTTT; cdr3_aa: CASSPPATMNTEAFF
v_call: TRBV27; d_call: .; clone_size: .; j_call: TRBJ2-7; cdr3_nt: TGTGCCAGCAGTTTAGCTGGGACCCTGAACGAGCAGTACTTC; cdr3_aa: CASSLAGTLNEQYF